This TCR beta chain originates from a study of blood T cell repertoires in COVID-19. Study details: Spain, Italy and the United States supplied samples that represented acute and convalescent COVID-19. Sources were T cells, B-cell-depleted T cells, or PBMCs; the material itself was cDNA or gDNA.

As originally analysed: Reference gene primer amplification gave estimated nucleated cell counts. The method was immunoSEQ multiplex PCR; TCRdb's version includes in-frame clones alone and lacks a portion of them. V, J and clone size reflect that table, while D and trimming were determined from the DNA. The table records 70,000 to 90,000 clones, over 65% of them present only once. From germline, CDR1 is MNHEY and CDR2 SMNVEV (reference sequence). J was trimmed by 5 bases and V by 2 bases; bases with no gene match: 4. CDR3 length: 14 amino acids. The clonotype was recovered from a woman of 80 years or more with acute or convalescent COVID-19. The chain links TRBV27 to TRBJ2-7; TRBD2 agrees at 9 bases. Material: peripheral blood. CDR3 in amino acids: CASSLRLAGNEQYF. The CDR3 nucleotides are TGTGCCAGCAGTTTAAGGCTAGCGGGGAACGAGCAGTACTTC.